Listed below are T cell receptor beta chains from one sample, sequenced in a study of blood T cell repertoires in COVID-19. Generated by immunoSEQ multiplex PCR, the TCRdb table keeps only in-frame clones and is missing some. The table includes hundreds of thousands of clones, about 84% detected once. The sequencing input was peripheral blood. The receptors stem from a woman of 80 years or more with COVID-19, enrolled during active disease. The CDR3 runs from the conserved cysteine through the conserved F or W. Fields, in order: J gene, CDR3 length, D gene, clone size, V gene, CDR3 DNA, CDR3 protein. The D gene is left open where the match is weak. The listing skips clone size in some rows; elsewhere it reads once, few, many or a size class.

>TRBJ2-5|13|.|.|TRBV10-3
TGTGCCACCCAAGGGACTGGGCAAGAGACCCAGTACTTC
CATQGTGQETQYF
>TRBJ2-2|16|TRBD1|.|TRBV19
TGTGCCAGTAGTATAAGGGGACAGGGTGCAAGCGGGGAGCTGTTTTTT
CASSIRGQGASGELFF
>TRBJ1-4|13|.|.|TRBV5-1
TGCGCCAGCAGCTTTATTTCTGGCGAAAAACTGTTTTTT
CASSFISGEKLFF
>TRBJ1-3|18|TRBD1|.|TRBV28
TGTGCCAGCAATCCGGGGGACAGGGGCTTTGTCGCTGGAAACACCATATATTTT
CASNPGDRGFVAGNTIYF
>TRBJ1-6|14|.|.|TRBV11-2
TGTGCCAGCAGCTATCCCGCGAGTAGTTCGGCCCTCCACTTT
CASSYPASSSALHF
>TRBJ2-2|15|.|.|TRBV5-1
TGCGCCAGCAGCTCGACAAGCGAGGGCACCGGGGAGCTGTTTTTT
CASSSTSEGTGELFF
>TRBJ1-2|15|.|.|TRBV28
TGTGCCAGCAGTTTCCCAGTCGGGACTAACTATGGCTACACCTTC
CASSFPVGTNYGYTF
>TRBJ1-2|12|TRBD1|.|TRBV7-9
TGTGCCAGCAGCCCCCTGGACAGGGGTTACACCTTC
CASSPLDRGYTF
>TRBJ1-1|14|TRBD1|few|TRBV27
TGTGCCAGCAGTTTAACAGGGGTTTTCACTGAAGCTTTCTTT
CASSLTGVFTEAFF
>TRBJ1-1|16|.|.|TRBV5-1
TGCGCCAGCAGCTCCCCGTCCTTAGGGGTTCGCACTGAAGCTTTCTTT
CASSSPSLGVRTEAFF
>TRBJ2-6|16|TRBD1|.|TRBV7-2
TGTGCCAGCATCTGGACAGGGAAGGCTGGGGCCAACGTCCTGACTTTC
CASIWTGKAGANVLTF
>TRBJ2-2|16|TRBD2|once|TRBV5-1
TGCGCCAGCAGCTTGGTGGCGGGGGGGCCACCCGGGGAGCTGTTTTTT
CASSLVAGGPPGELFF
>TRBJ1-1|12|.|.|TRBV5-1
TGCGCCAGCAGCCAAGCAGGGAATGAAGCTTTCTTT
CASSQAGNEAFF
>TRBJ2-2|15|TRBD1|.|TRBV19
TGTGCCAGTAGTAGGGACAGGGCCATCACCGGGGAGCTGTTTTTT
CASSRDRAITGELFF
>TRBJ1-1|13|.|.|TRBV29-1
TGCAGCGTTGAAGAAGCGGGGAACACTGAAGCTTTCTTT
CSVEEAGNTEAFF
>TRBJ2-7|13|TRBD1|.|TRBV19
TGTGCCAGCTCGGGACAGGGGTCATACGAGCAGTACTTC
CASSGQGSYEQYF
>TRBJ1-1|15|.|.|TRBV3-1/TRBV3-2
TGTGCCAGCAGCCAAGATAACAGACCGAACACTGAAGCTTTCTTT
CASSQDNRPNTEAFF
>TRBJ1-1|15|.|.|TRBV6-5
TGTGCCAGCAGTTACTCCTACAGTCCCTTCACTGAAGCTTTCTTT
CASSYSYSPFTEAFF
>TRBJ2-5|13|.|.|TRBV28
TGTGCCAGTGCCTTCTATTTGTCAGAGACCCAGTACTTC
CASAFYLSETQYF
>TRBJ1-2|13|.|.|TRBV3-1/TRBV3-2
TGTGCCAGCAGCCAAGAACTCGCAGGTGGCTACACCTTC
CASSQELAGGYTF
>TRBJ2-5|15|TRBD1|.|TRBV5-1
TGCGCCAGCAGCCCCCCGCCCAGGGGGCACGAGACCCAGTACTTC
CASSPPPRGHETQYF
>TRBJ2-7|15|.|.|TRBV5-1
TGCGCCAGCAGCAAAGGGGACACTTTCTCCTACGAGCAGTACTTC
CASSKGDTFSYEQYF
>TRBJ2-2|13|TRBD2|.|TRBV19
TGTGCCACCCGGACTAGCCCCACCGGGGAGCTGTTTTTT
CATRTSPTGELFF
>TRBJ2-1|14|.|.|TRBV3-1/TRBV3-2
TGTGCCAGCAGCCGGCAGGGCTCCTACAATGAGCAGTTCTTC
CASSRQGSYNEQFF
>TRBJ1-1|13|TRBD1|once|TRBV7-9
TGTGCCAGCAGCACCCAAGACAGGGGTCAAGCTTTCTTT
CASSTQDRGQAFF